A selection of T cell receptor beta chains follows, all from one sample in a study of CD8+CD57+ T cells in acquired aplastic anemia. MiXCR was run by TCRdb on the reads, yielding one entry per CDR3 protein. Of 310,000 or so distinct CDR3 sequences listed, around three fifths are singletons. Sequences were obtained from sorted CD4+, CD8+, or CD8+CD57+ T cells (not recorded which) from PBMCs. All receptors derive from a human donor with aplastic anemia. CDR3s include the opening cysteine and the closing phenylalanine or tryptophan. The D gene is left open where the match is weak. Some rows mark clone size as missing; the rest say once, few, many or name a class of expanded clone.

j_gene | abundance | len | d_gene | v_gene | CDR3nt | CDR3aa
TRBJ1-1 | - | 12 | - | TRBV29-1 | TGCAGCGTTGAGACAGGGAACACTGAAGCTTTCTTT | CSVETGNTEAFF
TRBJ2-7 | once | 16 | TRBD1 | TRBV7-7 | TGCGCCAGCAGCTTGGCCCGGGACAGGAATCTCCACGAGCAGTACTTC | CASSLARDRNLHEQYF
TRBJ2-7 | - | 13 | TRBD1 | TRBV10-1 | TGCGCCAGCAGTAGAGGGACAGTCGAAGAGCAGTACTTC | CASSRGTVEEQYF
TRBJ1-1 | - | 13 | - | TRBV24-1 | TGTGCCACTACCAGTGCCAAGAACACTGAAGCTTTCTTT | CATTSAKNTEAFF
TRBJ1-6 | many | 14 | TRBD1 | TRBV5-6 | TGTGCCAGCAGCTTGACAGGGGGTAATTCACCCCTCCACTTT | CASSLTGGNSPLHF
TRBJ2-7 | - | 16 | TRBD2 | TRBV7-6 | TGTGCCAGCAGCTTAGATGGCGGGGGGGCTGTGTTGGAGCAGTACTTC | CASSLDGGGAVLEQYF
TRBJ2-1 | - | 19 | TRBD2 | TRBV20-1 | TGCAGTGCTAGAGTCCGTCTAGCGGGGGCAGGGGGTTACAAAAATGAGCAGTTCTTC | CSARVRLAGAGGYKNEQFF
TRBJ2-5 | - | 15 | TRBD2 | TRBV15 | TGTGGGGACGGACTAGCGGGCGGACACCAAGAGACCGAGAACTTC | CGDGLAGGHQETENF
TRBJ2-7 | - | 13 | - | TRBV20-1 | TGCAGTGCTAGTTCTGGGACCGCCTACGAGCAGTACTTC | CSASSGTAYEQYF
TRBJ1-3 | - | 13 | TRBD1 | TRBV2 | TGTGCCAGCAGTACAGGGGCTGGAAACACCATATATTTT | CASSTGAGNTIYF
TRBJ1-2 | many | 16 | TRBD1 | TRBV5-8 | TGTGCCAGCAGCTTGGCGGGGACAGGAGGGAACTATGGCTACACCTTC | CASSLAGTGGNYGYTF
TRBJ2-3 | - | 13 | - | TRBV29-1 | TGCAGCGGGGGGGGGACAGGCACAGATACGCAGTATTTT | CSGGGTGTDTQYF
TRBJ2-7 | - | 13 | - | TRBV7-9 | TGTGCCAGCAGCTTAGCTGCGCCAGCCGAGCAGTACTTC | CASSLAAPAEQYF
TRBJ2-6 | many | 17 | TRBD1 | TRBV2 | TGTGCCAGCAGGACTCCGACAGGGAATGTGGGGGCCAACGTCCTGACTTTC | CASRTPTGNVGANVLTF
TRBJ1-3 | many | 16 | - | TRBV6-1 | TGTGCCAGCAGTGAACAAACAGAGATCTCTGGAAACACCATATATTTT | CASSEQTEISGNTIYF
TRBJ2-1 | - | 15 | - | TRBV7-2 | TGTGCCAGCAGCTTAAGGGCTAGCAGATACAATGAGCAGTTCTTC | CASSLRASRYNEQFF
TRBJ1-5 | many | 15 | - | TRBV12-3/TRBV12-4 | TGTGCCAGCAGTTTAGGAACAGGGCTATTTCAGCCCCAGCATTTT | CASSLGTGLFQPQHF
TRBJ1-4 | many | 14 | - | TRBV5-8 | TGTGCCAGCAGCGCGCCGGGACCGAATGAAAAACTGTTTTTT | CASSAPGPNEKLFF
TRBJ2-6 | - | 16 | - | TRBV7-6 | TGTGCCAGCAGCTCCCCTTTCCGGTCTGGGGCCAACGTCCTGACTTTC | CASSSPFRSGANVLTF
TRBJ1-5 | - | 12 | - | TRBV29-1 | TGCAGCGTTGATTATGCTAGCGGACTCCAGCATTTT | CSVDYASGLQHF
TRBJ1-1 | many | 14 | TRBD1 | TRBV7-3 | TGTGCCAGCAGCAGGACAGGGACGAACACTGAAGCTTTCTTT | CASSRTGTNTEAFF
TRBJ2-5 | - | 15 | TRBD2 | TRBV7-3 | TGTGCCAGCAGCTTAACGGCGGGGGGCCCAGAGACCCAGTACTTC | CASSLTAGGPETQYF
TRBJ2-2 | once | 15 | - | TRBV7-6 | TGTGCCAGCAGCACCACGACAGCGAACACCGGGGAGCTGTTTTTT | CASSTTTANTGELFF
TRBJ2-1 | - | 16 | TRBD2 | TRBV24-1 | TGTGCCACCAGATCTAGCGGTAAGTCCCAATTCGATGAGCAGTTCTTC | CATRSSGKSQFDEQFF
TRBJ1-2 | - | 14 | TRBD1 | TRBV19 | TGTGCCAGTAGTACTGGACAGGGGCCCTATGGCTACACCTTC | CASSTGQGPYGYTF
TRBJ2-5 | many | 13 | TRBD1 | TRBV27 | TGTGCCAGCACAATGACAGGGTCGAAGACCCAGTACTTC | CASTMTGSKTQYF
TRBJ1-2 | - | 12 | - | TRBV29-1 | TGCAGCGTTGAATCGTCCTACTATGGCTACACCTTC | CSVESSYYGYTF
TRBJ2-1 | - | 12 | - | TRBV6-4 | TGTGCCAGCAGTGGCCGTATTAGTGAGCAGTTCTTC | CASSGRISEQFF
TRBJ1-6 | few | 15 | TRBD1 | TRBV19 | TGTGCCAGTAGTATCGGACAGGGGACGAATTCACCCCTCCACTTT | CASSIGQGTNSPLHF
TRBJ2-2 | - | 14 | TRBD2 | TRBV14 | TGTGCCAGCAGCCCGGGACTAGCAACCGGGGAGCTGTTTTTT | CASSPGLATGELFF
TRBJ2-7 | - | 13 | - | TRBV7-3 | TGTGCCAGCACCAGGGAAAGCTCCTACGAGCAGTACTTC | CASTRESSYEQYF
TRBJ2-2 | - | 16 | TRBD1 | TRBV7-9 | TGTGCCAGCAGCATGGGACAGCCCTTGGGAACCGGGGAGCTGTTTTTT | CASSMGQPLGTGELFF
TRBJ1-1 | - | 13 | - | TRBV19 | TGTGCCAGTAGTTACAGCATGAACACTGAAGCTTTCTTT | CASSYSMNTEAFF
TRBJ2-5 | few | 14 | - | TRBV25-1 | TGTGCCAGCAGTTTTCCAGGGGCGAAGGAGACCCAGTACTTC | CASSFPGAKETQYF
TRBJ2-7 | once | 14 | - | TRBV20-1 | TGCAGTGCTAGCCCCGGCGAACTGCGCTACGAGCAGTACTTC | CSASPGELRYEQYF
TRBJ2-1 | many | 19 | TRBD2 | TRBV10-3 | TGTGCCATCAGTGAGGCCGGCTCGGGACTAGCGGGGGGGGGGGCTGAGCAGTTCTTC | CAISEAGSGLAGGGAEQFF
TRBJ2-3 | many | 16 | TRBD2 | TRBV7-3 | TGTGCCAGCAGCTCCTCGGGACTAGCGGGGTCAGATACGCAGTATTTT | CASSSSGLAGSDTQYF
TRBJ2-1 | - | 15 | - | TRBV5-5 | TGCGCCAGCAGCCTCTCCCTCGGCGGGGGCGGTGAGCAGTTCTTC | CASSLSLGGGGEQFF
TRBJ2-3 | few | 17 | TRBD2 | TRBV20-1 | TGCAGTGCTACGCGGCTAGCGGGGACCACTAGCACAGATACGCAGTATTTT | CSATRLAGTTSTDTQYF
TRBJ2-1 | - | 17 | TRBD2 | TRBV19 | TGTGCCAGTAGTATAGCTACCGGGACTAGCGGATTTAATGAGCAGTTCTTC | CASSIATGTSGFNEQFF
TRBJ2-2 | - | 15 | - | TRBV7-2 | TGTGCCAGCAGCTTAGCAGGGAGGCGGGGCGGGGAGCTGTTTTTT | CASSLAGRRGGELFF
TRBJ2-7 | - | 15 | - | TRBV4-2 | TGTGCCAGCAGCCAAGACAATGGCCGGTCAGACGAGCAGTACTTC | CASSQDNGRSDEQYF
TRBJ1-2 | few | 11 | - | TRBV10-1 | TGCGCCAGCAGTGACAACTATGGCTACACCTTC | CASSDNYGYTF
TRBJ2-5 | many | 14 | - | TRBV5-1 | TGCGCCAGCAGCTTGGATTCAACAGACCAGACCCAGTACTTC | CASSLDSTDQTQYF
TRBJ1-5 | - | 15 | TRBD1 | TRBV20-1 | TGCAGTGCTAAGACAGGGGGCAAAAGCAATCAGCCCCAGCATTTT | CSAKTGGKSNQPQHF
TRBJ2-1 | - | 16 | TRBD2 | TRBV6-5 | TGTGCCAGCAGTTACGAGACTAGCCGAAACTACGGGGAGCAGTTCTTC | CASSYETSRNYGEQFF